This T cell receptor beta chain was identified during a study of T-cell memory formation after mild COVID-19 (TCRdb year 2021). Context from the whole study: TCR sequence clusters from the two donors were found to be largely donor specific. The cohort was made up of two young adult volunteers, one female and one male, who were previously healthy. In two donors, T-cell clones that expanded and contracted after mild COVID-19 were followed by sequencing TCRalpha and TCRbeta repertoires longitudinally. The paper's findings and limits, for the study overall: The study included only a couple of mild cases, and larger cohorts that include severe cases with pre-infection samples were judged to be necessary. From day 15 to 85, contracting clones showed balanced CD4/CD8 phenotypes, whereas a second wave of clones that expanded from day 15 to 37 leaned towards CD4+. Some responding clones were found in pre-infection memory, which suggests that pre-existing cross-reactive memory T cells took part in the SARS-CoV-2 response. SARS-CoV-2 specificity of the second-wave clones peaking on day 37 was not confirmed. Contracting CD4+ clones turned up mainly in the CM and EM memory subsets, whereas EMRA was where CD8+ clones were enriched.

This clonotype was recorded a few times. It has no known antigen specificity. Base qualities are not recorded, but no much larger clone differs from it by a single base. Ficoll-Paque density gradient centrifugation was used to isolate PBMCs. Relative to germline, V is 2 bases shorter and J is 4 bases shorter, with 14 bases between their ends. The CDR3 holds 16 amino acids from the cysteine to the phenylalanine. Only the CDR3 portion is preserved as DNA: 48 bases, with reading frame beginning at the first base. The instrument given in TCRdb is Illumina NovaSeq 6000. Using 5'RACE with constant-segment primers, TCRalpha and TCRbeta cDNA libraries were constructed, with sample barcodes and unique molecular identifiers added in the process. RNA was extracted from every sample with Trizol reagent. Amplification of the libraries took two PCR steps, and the second step added a second sample barcode plus Illumina TruSeq adapters. Sequencing of the libraries was done on an Illumina NovaSeq, producing 2 x 150 bp paired-end reads. The authors processed their data as follows. With migec v1.2.7, reads were demultiplexed and then collapsed into UMI-guided consensus sequences. Using mixcr v2.1.11, the UMI consensuses were aligned to TRA and TRB V and J templates and assembled into clonotypes. Clonotypes were classified as expanded or contracted when called significant by both edgeR and NoisET, with noise models trained on biological replicates. For edgeR calls, the thresholds were a false discovery rate-adjusted p below 0.01 and a log2 fold-change of 1. As an exploratory analysis of dynamics, PCA with hierarchical clustering was applied to max-normalized trajectories of the 1000 most abundant clonotypes. Each responding clone was given a CD4 or CD8 phenotype based on the CD4+ and CD8+ repertoires, which had been sequenced separately. TCRdb redid the processing of the public reads, applying fastp at Q25 and MiXCR, and retained in-frame beta chains. Here each entry gathers all rows of one CDR3 protein and keeps the most common genes and DNA. The V and J calls follow TCRdb's processing rather than the paper's. Counted in this sample were about 250,000 distinct CDR3 sequences; under 20% of them appeared once. The ten largest account for more than 20% of the sample.

The V and J segments used are TRBV12-3 or TRBV12-4 and TRBJ2-2; TRBD2 is possibly the D segment (5 matching bases). The receptor's source is a man in his late teens or twenties who had mild COVID-19 (a few samples of this study predate the infection). The sample titles of this study are shuffled in the database, so cell type and time point are left out; the donor was told from shared clones. Sequencing was done on a sample of PBMCs or a T cell subset sorted from them (not recorded which). The base sequence is TGTGCCAGCAGTTTAAGTCGAGGGTTTAGCACCGGGGAGCTGTTTTTT. Its translation is CASSLSRGFSTGELFF.